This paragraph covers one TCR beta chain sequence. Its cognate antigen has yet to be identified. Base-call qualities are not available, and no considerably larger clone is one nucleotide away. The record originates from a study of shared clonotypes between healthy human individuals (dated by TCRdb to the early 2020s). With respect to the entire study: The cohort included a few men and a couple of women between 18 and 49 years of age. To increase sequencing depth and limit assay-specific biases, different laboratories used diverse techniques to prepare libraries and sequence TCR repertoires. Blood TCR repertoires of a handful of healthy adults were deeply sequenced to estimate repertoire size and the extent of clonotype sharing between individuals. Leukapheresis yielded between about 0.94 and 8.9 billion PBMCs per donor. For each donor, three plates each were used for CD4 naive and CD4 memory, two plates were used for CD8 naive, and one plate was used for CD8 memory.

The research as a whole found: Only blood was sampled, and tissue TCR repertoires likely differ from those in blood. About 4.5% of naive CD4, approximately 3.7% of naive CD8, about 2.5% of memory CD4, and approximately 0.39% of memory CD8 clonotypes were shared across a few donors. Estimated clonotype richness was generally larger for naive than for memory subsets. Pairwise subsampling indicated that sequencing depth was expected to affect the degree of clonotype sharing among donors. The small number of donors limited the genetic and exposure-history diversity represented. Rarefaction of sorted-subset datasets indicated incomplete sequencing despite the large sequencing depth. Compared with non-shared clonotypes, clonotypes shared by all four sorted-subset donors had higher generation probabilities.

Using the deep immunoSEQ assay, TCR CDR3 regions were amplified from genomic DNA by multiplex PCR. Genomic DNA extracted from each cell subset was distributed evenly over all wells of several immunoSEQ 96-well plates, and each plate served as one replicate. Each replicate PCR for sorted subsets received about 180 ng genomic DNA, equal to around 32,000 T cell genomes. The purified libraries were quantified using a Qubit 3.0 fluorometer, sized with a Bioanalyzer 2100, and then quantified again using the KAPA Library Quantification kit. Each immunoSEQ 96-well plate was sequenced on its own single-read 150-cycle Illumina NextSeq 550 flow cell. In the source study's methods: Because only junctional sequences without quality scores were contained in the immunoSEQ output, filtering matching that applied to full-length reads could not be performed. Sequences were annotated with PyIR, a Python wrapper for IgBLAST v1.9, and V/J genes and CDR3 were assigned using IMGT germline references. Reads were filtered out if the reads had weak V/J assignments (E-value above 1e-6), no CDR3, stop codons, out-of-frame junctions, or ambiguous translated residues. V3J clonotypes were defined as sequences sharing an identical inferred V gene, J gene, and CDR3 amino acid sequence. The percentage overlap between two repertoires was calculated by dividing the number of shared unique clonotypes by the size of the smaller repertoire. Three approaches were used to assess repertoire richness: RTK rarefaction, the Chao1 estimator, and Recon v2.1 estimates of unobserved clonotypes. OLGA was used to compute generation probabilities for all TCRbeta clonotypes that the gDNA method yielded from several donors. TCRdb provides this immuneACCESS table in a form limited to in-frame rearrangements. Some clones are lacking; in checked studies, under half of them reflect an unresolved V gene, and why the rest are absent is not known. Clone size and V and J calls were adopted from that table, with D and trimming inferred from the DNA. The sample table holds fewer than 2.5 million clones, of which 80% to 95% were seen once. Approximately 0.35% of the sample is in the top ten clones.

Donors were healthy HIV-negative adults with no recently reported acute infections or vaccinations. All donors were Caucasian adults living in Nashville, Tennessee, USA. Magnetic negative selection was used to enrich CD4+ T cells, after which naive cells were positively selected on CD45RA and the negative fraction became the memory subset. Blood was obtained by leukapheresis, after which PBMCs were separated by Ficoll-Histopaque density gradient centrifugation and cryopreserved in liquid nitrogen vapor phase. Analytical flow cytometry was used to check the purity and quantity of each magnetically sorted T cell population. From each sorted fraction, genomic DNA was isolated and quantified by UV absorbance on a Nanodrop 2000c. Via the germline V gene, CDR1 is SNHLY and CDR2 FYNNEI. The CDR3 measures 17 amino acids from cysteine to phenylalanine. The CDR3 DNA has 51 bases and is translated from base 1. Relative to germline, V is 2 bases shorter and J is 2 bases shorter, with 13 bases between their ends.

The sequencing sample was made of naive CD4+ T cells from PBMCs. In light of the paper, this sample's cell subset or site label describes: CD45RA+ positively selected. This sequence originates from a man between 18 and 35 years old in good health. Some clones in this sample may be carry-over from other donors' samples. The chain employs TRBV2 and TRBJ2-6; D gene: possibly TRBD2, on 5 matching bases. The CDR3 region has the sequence CASSERGRRAGANVLTF. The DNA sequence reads TGTGCCAGCAGTGAACGGGGAAGAAGGGCTGGGGCCAACGTCCTGACTTTC.